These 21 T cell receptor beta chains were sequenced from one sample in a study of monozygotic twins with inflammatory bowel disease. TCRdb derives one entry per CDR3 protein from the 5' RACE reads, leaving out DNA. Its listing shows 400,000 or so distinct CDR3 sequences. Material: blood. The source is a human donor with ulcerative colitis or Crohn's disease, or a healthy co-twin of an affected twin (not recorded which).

The CDR3: CASSLGTDPFF. The chain combines TRBV5-6 with TRBJ1-1. Germline V gives CDR1 SGHDT, CDR2 YYEEEE. The CDR3 length is 11 residues.

The CDR3: CASSLDTGVTETQYF. The chain combines TRBV5-1 with TRBJ2-5; TCRdb picks TRBD1, but there is no DNA to check that call. This CDR3 comprises 15 residues. Germline V gene sequence: CDR1 SGHRS, CDR2 YFSETQ.

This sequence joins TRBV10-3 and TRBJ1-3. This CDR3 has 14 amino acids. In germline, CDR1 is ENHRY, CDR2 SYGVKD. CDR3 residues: CAIRVGGSGNTIYF.

The CDR3 is CSVLDRPMNTEAFF. The chain employs TRBV29-1 and TRBJ1-1; TCRdb designates TRBD1, a call that cannot be tested without DNA. Germline-derived CDR1 and CDR2 are SQVTM and ANQGSEA. CDR3 length equals 14 residues.

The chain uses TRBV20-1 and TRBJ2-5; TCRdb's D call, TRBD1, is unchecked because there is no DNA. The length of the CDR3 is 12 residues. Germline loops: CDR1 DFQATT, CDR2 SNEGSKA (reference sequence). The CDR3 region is CSARPLWETQYF.

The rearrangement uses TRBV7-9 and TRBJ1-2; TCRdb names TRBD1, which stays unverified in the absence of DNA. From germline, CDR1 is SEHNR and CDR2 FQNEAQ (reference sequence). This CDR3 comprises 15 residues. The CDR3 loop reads CASSLPAAGNYGYTF. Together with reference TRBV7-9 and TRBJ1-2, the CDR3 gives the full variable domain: DTGVSQNPRHKITKRGQNVTFRCDPISEHNRLYWYRQTLGQGPEFLTYFQNEAQLEKSRLLSDRFSAERPKGSFSTLEIQRTEQGDSAMYLCASSLPAAGNYGYTFGSGTRLTVV.

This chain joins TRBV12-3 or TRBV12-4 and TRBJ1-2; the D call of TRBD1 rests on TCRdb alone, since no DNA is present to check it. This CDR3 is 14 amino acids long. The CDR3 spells CASSLWTGPSGYTF.

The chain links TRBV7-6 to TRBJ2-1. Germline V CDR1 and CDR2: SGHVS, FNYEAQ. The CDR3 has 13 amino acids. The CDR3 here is CASSLQPLNEQFF.

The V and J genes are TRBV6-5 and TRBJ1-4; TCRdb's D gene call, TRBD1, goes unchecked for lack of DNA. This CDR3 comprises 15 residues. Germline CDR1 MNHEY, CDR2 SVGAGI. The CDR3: CASSFGQGDEAKLFF.

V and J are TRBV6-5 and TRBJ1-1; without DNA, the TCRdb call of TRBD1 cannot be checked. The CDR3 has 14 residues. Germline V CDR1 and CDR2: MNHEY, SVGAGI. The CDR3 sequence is CASSYGTVNSEAFF.

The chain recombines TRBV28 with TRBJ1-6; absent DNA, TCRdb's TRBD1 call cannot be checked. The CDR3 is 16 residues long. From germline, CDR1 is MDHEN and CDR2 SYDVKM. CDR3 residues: CASRGQGGAYNSPLHF. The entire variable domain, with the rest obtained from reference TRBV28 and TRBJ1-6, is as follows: DVKVTQSSRYLVKRTGEKVFLECVQDMDHENMFWYRQDPGLGLRLIYFSYDVKMKEKGDIPEGYSVSREKKERFSLILESASTNQTSMYLCASRGQGGAYNSPLHFGNGTRLTVT.

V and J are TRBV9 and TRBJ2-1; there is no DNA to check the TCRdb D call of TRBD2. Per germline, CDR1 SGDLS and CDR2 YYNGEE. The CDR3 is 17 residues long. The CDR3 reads CASSEWTTPASYNEQFF.

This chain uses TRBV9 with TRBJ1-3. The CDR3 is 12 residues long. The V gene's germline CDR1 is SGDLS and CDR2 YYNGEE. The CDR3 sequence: CASSYRGNTIYF. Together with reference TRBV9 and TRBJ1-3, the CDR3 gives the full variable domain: DSGVTQTPKHLITATGQRVTLRCSPRSGDLSVYWYQQSLDQGLQFLIQYYNGEERAKGNILERFSAQQFPDLHSELNLSSLELGDSALYFCASSYRGNTIYFGEGSWLTVV.

The chain's CDR3 is CASSFRGPSYNEQFF. The chain carries TRBV7-2 and TRBJ2-1; checking the TCRdb D call of TRBD2 is not possible without DNA. The CDR3 totals 15 residues. The germline CDR1 and CDR2 sequences are SGHTA and FQGNSA.

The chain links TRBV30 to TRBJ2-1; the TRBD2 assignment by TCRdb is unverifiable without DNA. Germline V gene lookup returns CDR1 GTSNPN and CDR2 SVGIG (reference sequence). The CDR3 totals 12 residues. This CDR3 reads CAWTSGSGAQFF. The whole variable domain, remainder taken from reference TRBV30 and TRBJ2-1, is SQTIHQWPATLVQPVGSPLSLECTVEGTSNPNLYWYRQAAGRGLQLLFYSVGIGQISSEVPQNLSASRPQDRQFILSSKKLLLSDSGFYLCAWTSGSGAQFFGPGTRLTVL.

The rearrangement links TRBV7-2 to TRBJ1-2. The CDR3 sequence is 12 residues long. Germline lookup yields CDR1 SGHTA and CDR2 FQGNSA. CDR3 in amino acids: CASSLQGLVYTF.

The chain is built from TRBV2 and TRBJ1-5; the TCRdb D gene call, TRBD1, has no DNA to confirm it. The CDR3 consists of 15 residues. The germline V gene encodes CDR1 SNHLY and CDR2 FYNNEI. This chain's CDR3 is CASSRDREFRQPQHF.

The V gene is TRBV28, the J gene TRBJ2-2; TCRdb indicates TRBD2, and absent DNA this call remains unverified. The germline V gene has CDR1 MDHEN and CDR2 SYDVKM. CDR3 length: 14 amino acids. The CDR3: CASTPSGGAGELFF. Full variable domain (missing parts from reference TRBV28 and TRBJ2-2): DVKVTQSSRYLVKRTGEKVFLECVQDMDHENMFWYRQDPGLGLRLIYFSYDVKMKEKGDIPEGYSVSREKKERFSLILESASTNQTSMYLCASTPSGGAGELFFGEGSRLTVL.

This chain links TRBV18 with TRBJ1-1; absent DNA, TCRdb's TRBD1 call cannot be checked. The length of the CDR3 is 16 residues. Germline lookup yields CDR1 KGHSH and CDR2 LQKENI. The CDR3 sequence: CASSPKQGLTDTEAFF.

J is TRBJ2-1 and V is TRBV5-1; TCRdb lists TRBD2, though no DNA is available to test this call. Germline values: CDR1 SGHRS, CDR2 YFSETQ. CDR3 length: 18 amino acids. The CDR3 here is CASSFLPTKGGSYNEQFF.

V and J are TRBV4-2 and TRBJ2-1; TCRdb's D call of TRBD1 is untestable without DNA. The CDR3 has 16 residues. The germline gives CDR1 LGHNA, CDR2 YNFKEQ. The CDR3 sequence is CASSQDKGQGADEQFF.